This T cell receptor beta chain is from a study of cytotoxic CD8 clonotypes in ibrutinib-treated CLL. This CDR3 comprises 14 residues. The ends lost 0 bases at V and 9 bases at J; junction bases unmatched: 5. The germline gives CDR1 MGHRA, CDR2 YSYEKL. About 2.2 micrograms of genomic DNA, which was extracted from cryopreserved PBMCs, served as the material used for the TCR beta libraries. This clone was counted between two and nine times. Method: immunoSEQ multiplex PCR; TCRdb's copy keeps in-frame clones and lacks some. Here the sample spans about 140,000 clones, more than 70% being singletons. This receptor was obtained from a human donor with chronic lymphocytic leukemia. The source material was PBMCs, sampled after 36 months of ibrutinib treatment. The chain uses TRBV4-1 and TRBJ2-1; 7 bases match TRBD2. The CDR3 here is CASSQDHSGGEQFF. CDR3 bases: TGCGCCAGCAGCCAAGATCATTCGGGGGGTGAGCAGTTCTTC.